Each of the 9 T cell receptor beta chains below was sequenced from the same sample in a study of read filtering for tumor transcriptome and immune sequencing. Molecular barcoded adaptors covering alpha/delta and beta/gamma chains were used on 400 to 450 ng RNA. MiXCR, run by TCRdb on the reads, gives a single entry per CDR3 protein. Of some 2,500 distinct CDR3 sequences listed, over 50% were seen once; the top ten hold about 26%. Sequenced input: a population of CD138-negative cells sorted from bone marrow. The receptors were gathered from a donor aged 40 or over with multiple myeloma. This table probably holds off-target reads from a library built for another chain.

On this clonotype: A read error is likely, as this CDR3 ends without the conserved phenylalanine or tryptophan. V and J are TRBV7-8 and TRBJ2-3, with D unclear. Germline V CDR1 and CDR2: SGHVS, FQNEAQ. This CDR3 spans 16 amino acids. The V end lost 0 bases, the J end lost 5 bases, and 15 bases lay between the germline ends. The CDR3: CASSLAPGPKEDTQYL. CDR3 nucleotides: TGTGCCAGCAGCTTAGCACCCGGGCCTAAAGAAGATACGCAGTATCTT.

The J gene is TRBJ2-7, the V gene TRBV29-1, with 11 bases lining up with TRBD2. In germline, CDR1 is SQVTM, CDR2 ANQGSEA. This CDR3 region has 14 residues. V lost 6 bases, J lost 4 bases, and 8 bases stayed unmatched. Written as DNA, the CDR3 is TGCAGCGTAGGGGTCACTAGCGGGAGTTACGAGCAGTACTTC. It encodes CSVGVTSGSYEQYF.

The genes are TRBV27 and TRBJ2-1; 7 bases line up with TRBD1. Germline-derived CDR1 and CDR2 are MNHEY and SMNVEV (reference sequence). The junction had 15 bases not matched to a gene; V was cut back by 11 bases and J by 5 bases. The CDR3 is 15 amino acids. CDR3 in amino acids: CARTYRGQTDNEQFF. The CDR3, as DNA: TGTGCCCGCACTTACCGGGGACAGACGGACAATGAGCAGTTCTTC.

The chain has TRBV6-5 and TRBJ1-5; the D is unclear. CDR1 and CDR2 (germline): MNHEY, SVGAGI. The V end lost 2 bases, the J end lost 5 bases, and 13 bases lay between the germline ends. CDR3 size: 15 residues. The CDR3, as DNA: TGTGCCAGCAGTTACGTCAGTACCCTTTATCAGCCCCAGCATTTT. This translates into CASSYVSTLYQPQHF.

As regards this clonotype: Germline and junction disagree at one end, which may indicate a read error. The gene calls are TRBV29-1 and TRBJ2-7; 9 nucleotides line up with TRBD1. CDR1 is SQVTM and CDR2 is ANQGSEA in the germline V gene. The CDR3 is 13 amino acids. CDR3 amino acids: CSVEGQGIYEQYF. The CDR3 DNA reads TGCAGCGTGGAAGGACAGGGGATTTACGAGCAGTACTTC.

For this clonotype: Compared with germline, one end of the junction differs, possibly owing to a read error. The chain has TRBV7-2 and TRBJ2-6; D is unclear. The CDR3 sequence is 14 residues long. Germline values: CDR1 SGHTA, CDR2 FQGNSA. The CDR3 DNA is TGTGCCAGCAGCTTAAGCTCTCGGGCCAACGTCCTGACTTTC. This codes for CASSLSSRANVLTF.

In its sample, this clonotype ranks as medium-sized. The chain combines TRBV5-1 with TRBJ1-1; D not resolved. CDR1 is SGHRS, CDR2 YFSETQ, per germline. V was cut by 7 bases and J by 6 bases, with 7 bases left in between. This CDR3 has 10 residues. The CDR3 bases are TGCGCCAGCTCGAAGTCTGAAGCTTTCTTT. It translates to CASSKSEAFF.

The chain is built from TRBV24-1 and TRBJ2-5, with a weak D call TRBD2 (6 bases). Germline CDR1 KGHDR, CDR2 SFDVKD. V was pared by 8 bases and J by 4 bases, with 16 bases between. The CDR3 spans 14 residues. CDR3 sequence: CATMAGRGGETQYF. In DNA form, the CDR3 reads TGTGCCACCATGGCGGGAAGGGGAGGAGAGACCCAGTACTTC.

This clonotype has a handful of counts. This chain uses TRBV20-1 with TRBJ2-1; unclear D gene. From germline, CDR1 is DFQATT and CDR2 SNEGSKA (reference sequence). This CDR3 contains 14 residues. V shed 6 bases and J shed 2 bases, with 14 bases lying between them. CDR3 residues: CSAGPPSPYNEQFF. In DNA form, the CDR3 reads TGCAGTGCAGGGCCTCCTTCCCCCTACAATGAGCAGTTCTTC.